This T cell receptor beta chain was retrieved from a study of cytomegalovirus exposure and HLA in healthy donors. This clone was picked up a small number of times. With 60 Vbeta and 13 Jbeta primers, the PCR was carried out. TCRdb's table, derived via immunoSEQ multiplex PCR, lists solely in-frame clones and lacks some. The data show about 130,000 clones, roughly 9.6% seen once. Sequencing was done on a sample of PBMCs. The clonotype was recovered from a woman aged 40 to 50 in good health and CMV-seropositive.

The CDR3 sequence is CASSDMTLTLGQFF. As DNA, the CDR3 is TGTGCCAGCAGTGATATGACATTAACATTGGGGCAGTTCTTC. This chain joins TRBV6-1 and TRBJ2-1, with D unresolved. Germline loops: CDR1 MNHNS, CDR2 SASEGT. The CDR3 runs to 14 residues. V shed 3 bases and J shed 12 bases, with 18 bases lying between them.